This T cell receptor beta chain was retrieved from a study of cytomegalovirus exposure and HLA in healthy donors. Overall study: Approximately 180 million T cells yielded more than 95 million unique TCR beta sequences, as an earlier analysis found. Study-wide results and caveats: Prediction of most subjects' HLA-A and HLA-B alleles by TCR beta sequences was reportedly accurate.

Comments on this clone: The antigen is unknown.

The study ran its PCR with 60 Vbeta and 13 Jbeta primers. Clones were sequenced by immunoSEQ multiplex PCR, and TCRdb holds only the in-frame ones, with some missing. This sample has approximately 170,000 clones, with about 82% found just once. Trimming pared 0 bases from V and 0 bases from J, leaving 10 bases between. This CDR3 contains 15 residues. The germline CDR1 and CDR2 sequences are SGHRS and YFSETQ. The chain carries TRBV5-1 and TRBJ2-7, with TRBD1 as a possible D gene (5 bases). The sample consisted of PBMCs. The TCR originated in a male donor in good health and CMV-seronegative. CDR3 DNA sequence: TGCGCCAGCAGCTTGGAGCAGGGTAGCTCCTACGAGCAGTACTTC. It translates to CASSLEQGSSYEQYF.